A selection of T cell receptor beta chains follows, all from one sample in a study of shared clonotypes between healthy human individuals. TCRdb keeps only in-frame clones here, not all; method: immunoSEQ multiplex PCR. The sample lists roughly 2 million clones; approximately 95% were seen once. Sample: naive CD4+ T cells sorted from blood. The receptors were sampled from a man aged 18-30 years in good health. Both conserved end residues are part of each CDR3. D genes are given only for firm matches. Where a row states a size, it is once, few, many or the class of an expanded clone; other rows omit it.

CDR3nt: TGTGCCAGCAGCTTTTCTTGGAACACTGAAGCTTTCTTT
CDR3aa: CASSFSWNTEAFF
abundance: .
d_gene: .
v_gene: TRBV7-8
j_gene: TRBJ1-1

CDR3nt: TGTGCCATCAGTTGGTTTTCGACAGGGATCACAGATACGCAGTATTTT
CDR3aa: CAISWFSTGITDTQYF
abundance: .
d_gene: TRBD1
v_gene: TRBV10-3
j_gene: TRBJ2-3

CDR3nt: TGTGCCAGCAAAGGCAGGGACAATTCACCCCTCCACTTT
CDR3aa: CASKGRDNSPLHF
abundance: .
d_gene: .
v_gene: TRBV6-5
j_gene: TRBJ1-6

CDR3nt: TGTGCCAGTAGTAGAGGACAGGGGGACTATGGCTACACCTTC
CDR3aa: CASSRGQGDYGYTF
abundance: .
d_gene: TRBD1
v_gene: TRBV19
j_gene: TRBJ1-2

CDR3nt: TGCGCCAGCAGTGAGTCGGTCGGCTACAATGAGCAGTTCTTC
CDR3aa: CASSESVGYNEQFF
abundance: .
d_gene: .
v_gene: TRBV10-1
j_gene: TRBJ2-1

CDR3nt: TGTGCCAGCAGTTTAAGGCCGGACAGGGGAAGGGAAAAACTGTTTTTT
CDR3aa: CASSLRPDRGREKLFF
abundance: .
d_gene: TRBD1
v_gene: TRBV28
j_gene: TRBJ1-4

CDR3nt: TGTGCCAGCAGCAACCCTAGCGGACTACAAGAGACCCAGTACTTC
CDR3aa: CASSNPSGLQETQYF
abundance: .
d_gene: TRBD2
v_gene: TRBV6-5
j_gene: TRBJ2-5

CDR3nt: TGTGCCATCAGTGATGGAGGGGGCGAAGGCTACACCTTC
CDR3aa: CAISDGGGEGYTF
abundance: .
d_gene: TRBD1
v_gene: TRBV10-3
j_gene: TRBJ1-2

CDR3nt: TGTGCCAGCAGCTATGGGACAGCTGGAAACACCATATATTTT
CDR3aa: CASSYGTAGNTIYF
abundance: .
d_gene: TRBD1
v_gene: TRBV7-8
j_gene: TRBJ1-3

CDR3nt: TGCGCCAGCAGCCAAGACAGGGAGGAGACCCAGTACTTC
CDR3aa: CASSQDREETQYF
abundance: .
d_gene: .
v_gene: TRBV4-1
j_gene: TRBJ2-5

CDR3nt: TGTGCCAGCAGCGTAGCCCTGGGACCTCAAGGGGGCTACACCTTC
CDR3aa: CASSVALGPQGGYTF
abundance: .
d_gene: .
v_gene: TRBV9
j_gene: TRBJ1-2

CDR3nt: TGCGCCAGCAGCTTGGGACTAGCGGGGGGCCCGCAAGAGACCCAGTACTTC
CDR3aa: CASSLGLAGGPQETQYF
abundance: .
d_gene: TRBD2
v_gene: TRBV5-1
j_gene: TRBJ2-5

CDR3nt: TGTGCCAGCAGAGAGGACAGGAGGAACACTGAAGCTTTCTTT
CDR3aa: CASREDRRNTEAFF
abundance: .
d_gene: TRBD1
v_gene: TRBV6-1
j_gene: TRBJ1-1

CDR3nt: TGCGCCAGCAGCTTGGGCCCCGCGACAGGGAGGGACACTGAAGCTTTCTTT
CDR3aa: CASSLGPATGRDTEAFF
abundance: .
d_gene: TRBD1
v_gene: TRBV5-1
j_gene: TRBJ1-1

CDR3nt: TGTGCCAGCTCGTTTGAGGACAGTCCGTCCTCCTACGAGCAGTACTTC
CDR3aa: CASSFEDSPSSYEQYF
abundance: .
d_gene: .
v_gene: TRBV18
j_gene: TRBJ2-7

CDR3nt: TGTGCCAGTAGTCGCACGGCTAACTATGGCTACACCTTC
CDR3aa: CASSRTANYGYTF
abundance: .
d_gene: .
v_gene: TRBV19
j_gene: TRBJ1-2

CDR3nt: TGTGCCAGCAGCATCATAGCGGGAGGGCGTACCGGGGAGCTGTTTTTT
CDR3aa: CASSIIAGGRTGELFF
abundance: .
d_gene: TRBD2
v_gene: TRBV7-2
j_gene: TRBJ2-2

CDR3nt: TGTGCCACCAGCAGAGATGCGCAGGGAGCATCCTATGGCTACACCTTC
CDR3aa: CATSRDAQGASYGYTF
abundance: .
d_gene: .
v_gene: TRBV15
j_gene: TRBJ1-2

CDR3nt: TGTGCCAGCAGCCAAGAAATGATGACAGACAGCGACTCTGGAAACACCATATATTTT
CDR3aa: CASSQEMMTDSDSGNTIYF
abundance: .
d_gene: .
v_gene: TRBV4-2
j_gene: TRBJ1-3

CDR3nt: TGTGCCAGCAGCACACGAGCTGCGGGGAATGAAAAACTGTTTTTT
CDR3aa: CASSTRAAGNEKLFF
abundance: .
d_gene: .
v_gene: TRBV7-2
j_gene: TRBJ1-4

CDR3nt: TGTGCCAGCAGCAGACTTCCCAACAATGAGCAGTTCTTC
CDR3aa: CASSRLPNNEQFF
abundance: .
d_gene: .
v_gene: TRBV7-9
j_gene: TRBJ2-1

CDR3nt: TGTGCCAGCAGCGTAGGGGGGAATACTGGAAACACCATATATTTT
CDR3aa: CASSVGGNTGNTIYF
abundance: .
d_gene: .
v_gene: TRBV9
j_gene: TRBJ1-3

CDR3nt: TGTGCCAGCAGCTTGACAGAGAGCAATCAGCCCCAGCATTTT
CDR3aa: CASSLTESNQPQHF
abundance: few
d_gene: .
v_gene: TRBV7-9
j_gene: TRBJ1-5

CDR3nt: TGCGCCAGCAGCTCGCGGATTAGCGGGGGGCCAGAATCCACAGATACGCAGTATTTT
CDR3aa: CASSSRISGGPESTDTQYF
abundance: .
d_gene: TRBD2
v_gene: TRBV5-1
j_gene: TRBJ2-3

CDR3nt: TGTGCCACCAGCAGAGAAGGAGGGATCGGTCAGCCCCAGCATTTT
CDR3aa: CATSREGGIGQPQHF
abundance: .
d_gene: .
v_gene: TRBV15
j_gene: TRBJ1-5

CDR3nt: TGTGCCAGCAGCTTAGTGGCTGGGGAGCTCGGGGTTTACGAGCAGTACTTC
CDR3aa: CASSLVAGELGVYEQYF
abundance: .
d_gene: .
v_gene: TRBV11-2
j_gene: TRBJ2-7

CDR3nt: TGTGCCAGCAGCTTTGGGCCTACGAACACTGAAGCTTTCTTT
CDR3aa: CASSFGPTNTEAFF
abundance: .
d_gene: .
v_gene: TRBV7-2
j_gene: TRBJ1-1

CDR3nt: TGCGCCAGCAGCCCCGGGACAGGGGGGATCTGGGGCTACACCTTC
CDR3aa: CASSPGTGGIWGYTF
abundance: .
d_gene: TRBD1
v_gene: TRBV5-1
j_gene: TRBJ1-2

CDR3nt: TGTGCCAGCAGCCGGGAGACCCAAGAGACCCAGTACTTC
CDR3aa: CASSRETQETQYF
abundance: .
d_gene: .
v_gene: TRBV5-4
j_gene: TRBJ2-5

CDR3nt: TGTGCCAGCAGTGAAGCGGGACAGGGGCGGTATGAGCAGTTCTTC
CDR3aa: CASSEAGQGRYEQFF
abundance: .
d_gene: TRBD1
v_gene: TRBV6-1
j_gene: TRBJ2-1

CDR3nt: TGTGCCAGCAGCCGTTCAGGGTCTGGAAACACCATATATTTT
CDR3aa: CASSRSGSGNTIYF
abundance: .
d_gene: .
v_gene: TRBV27
j_gene: TRBJ1-3

CDR3nt: TGTGCCAGCTCACCACTCAGGGGGTACTCCTATAATTCACCCCTCCACTTT
CDR3aa: CASSPLRGYSYNSPLHF
abundance: .
d_gene: TRBD1
v_gene: TRBV18
j_gene: TRBJ1-6

CDR3nt: TGTGCCAGCAGTTCGTCGGAAGTGCTTGGATTCGGTGAGCAGTTCTTC
CDR3aa: CASSSSEVLGFGEQFF
abundance: .
d_gene: .
v_gene: TRBV28
j_gene: TRBJ2-1

CDR3nt: TGTGCCAGCAGGGGGGCGGGACAGGGGAACACCGGGGAGCTGTTTTTT
CDR3aa: CASRGAGQGNTGELFF
abundance: .
d_gene: TRBD1
v_gene: TRBV25-1
j_gene: TRBJ2-2

CDR3nt: TGTGCCAGACTCTGGGAGCAGTTCTTC
CDR3aa: CARLWEQFF
abundance: once
d_gene: .
v_gene: TRBV7-9
j_gene: TRBJ2-1

CDR3nt: TGTGCCAGCAGTTACCCGGGGACAGGGGGACAGCAGTACTTC
CDR3aa: CASSYPGTGGQQYF
abundance: .
d_gene: TRBD1
v_gene: TRBV6-5
j_gene: TRBJ2-7

CDR3nt: TGTGCCAGCAGTTCCCTGGCGAAAGATACGCAGTATTTT
CDR3aa: CASSSLAKDTQYF
abundance: .
d_gene: .
v_gene: TRBV27
j_gene: TRBJ2-3

CDR3nt: TGTGCCAGCAGTGATGGACAAACTGCTAATTCACCCCTCCACTTT
CDR3aa: CASSDGQTANSPLHF
abundance: few
d_gene: .
v_gene: TRBV6-1
j_gene: TRBJ1-6

CDR3nt: TGTGCCAGCGCCGGACACTTCCAAGAGACCCAGTACTTC
CDR3aa: CASAGHFQETQYF
abundance: few
d_gene: .
v_gene: TRBV6-5
j_gene: TRBJ2-5

CDR3nt: TGTGCCTGGAGTGTACTGGGGGCCAGCTCCTACAATGAGCAGTTCTTC
CDR3aa: CAWSVLGASSYNEQFF
abundance: .
d_gene: .
v_gene: TRBV30
j_gene: TRBJ2-1

CDR3nt: TGTGCCAGTAGTATTTCGACCAAGGTGGAGCAGTACTTC
CDR3aa: CASSISTKVEQYF
abundance: .
d_gene: .
v_gene: TRBV19
j_gene: TRBJ2-7

CDR3nt: TGTGCCAGCAGCTTACCGGGCTCGAGGATTTACGAGCAGTACTTC
CDR3aa: CASSLPGSRIYEQYF
abundance: .
d_gene: .
v_gene: TRBV7-2
j_gene: TRBJ2-7

CDR3nt: TGCGCCAGCAGCCCCAGCGCGACCCCCCAAGAGACCCAGTACTTC
CDR3aa: CASSPSATPQETQYF
abundance: .
d_gene: .
v_gene: TRBV5-1
j_gene: TRBJ2-5

CDR3nt: TGTGCCTGGAGTGTTGCTGGGGTTGGCAATCAGCCCCAGCATTTT
CDR3aa: CAWSVAGVGNQPQHF
abundance: .
d_gene: .
v_gene: TRBV30
j_gene: TRBJ1-5

CDR3nt: TGCGCCAGCAGCTTGGCGACACGGGGCACTGAAGCTTTCTTT
CDR3aa: CASSLATRGTEAFF
abundance: .
d_gene: .
v_gene: TRBV5-1
j_gene: TRBJ1-1

CDR3nt: TGTGCCAGCAGCTCACAGTACGGCTACGAGCAGTACTTC
CDR3aa: CASSSQYGYEQYF
abundance: .
d_gene: .
v_gene: TRBV11-2
j_gene: TRBJ2-7

CDR3nt: TGTGCCAGCAGCTTAGGCGCGGGACGGACTAGGGATACGCAGTATTTT
CDR3aa: CASSLGAGRTRDTQYF
abundance: .
d_gene: TRBD2
v_gene: TRBV11-2
j_gene: TRBJ2-3

CDR3nt: TGTGCCAGCAGTTTGGGTATCAGGGCCTACGAGCAGTACTTC
CDR3aa: CASSLGIRAYEQYF
abundance: .
d_gene: .
v_gene: TRBV27
j_gene: TRBJ2-7

CDR3nt: TGTGCCAGCAGCCCAAACAATAATAATGTGGCAAGGACCCAGTACTTC
CDR3aa: CASSPNNNNVARTQYF
abundance: .
d_gene: .
v_gene: TRBV7-9
j_gene: TRBJ2-5

CDR3nt: TGTGCCAGCAGCCACTACCCCGGACTAGCGGGGGACACAGATACGCAGTATTTT
CDR3aa: CASSHYPGLAGDTDTQYF
abundance: .
d_gene: TRBD2
v_gene: TRBV14
j_gene: TRBJ2-3